The T cell receptor beta chain described here comes from a study of shared clonotypes between healthy human individuals. How the authors handled the data: ImmunoSEQ only sent back junction sequences with no quality scores, so filtering was done differently. Only in-frame clones appear in the TCRdb table, and some are missing; sequencing was by immunoSEQ multiplex PCR. The DNA gave D and trimming, while V, J and clone size come from that table. The table has about 2.1 million clones, around 93% seen once; the top ten hold about 1.6%. Naive CD8 cells lacked CD45RO, underwent positive selection for CCR7 and left out terminally differentiated effector memory CD45RA+ cells. The sequence derives from a young man in good health. Some clones in this sample may be carry-over from other donors' samples. Material: naive CD8+ T cells from PBMCs.

CDR3 loop: CASSQALRTYEQYF. The CDR3, as DNA: TGTGCCAGCAGCCAAGCCCTACGAACCTACGAGCAGTACTTC. The chain carries TRBV14 and TRBJ2-7; no reliable D call. The CDR3 consists of 14 residues. Per the germline V gene, CDR1 is SGHDN and CDR2 is FVKESK. V lost 1 base to trimming and J lost 2 bases, with 9 bases between them.